This T cell receptor beta chain was captured in a study of cytomegalovirus exposure and HLA in healthy donors. Study outcomes and limitations: Follow-up analysis seemed to connect common viral pathogens with several of the most significant clusters identified. Among CMV-associated TCR beta chains, most appeared HLA-restricted in a later analysis.

The length of the CDR3 is 14 residues. Trimming took off 7 bases at V and 8 bases at J, with 17 bases between the two ends. Germline CDR1 is MDHEN and CDR2 is SYDVKM. At collection, donors were nominally healthy, but unrecorded immune exposures were probable. A remark on this clone: Its specificity is not known.

With 60 Vbeta and 13 Jbeta primers, the PCR was carried out. Authors' analysis steps: Later reanalysis found 75 million to 100 million unique TCR beta chains, approximately 11 million of them shared. Method: immunoSEQ multiplex PCR; TCRdb's copy keeps in-frame clones and lacks some. The D gene and trimming were derived from the DNA, and the V and J assignments and clone size from that table. The sample records 150,000 or so clones, under 85% being singletons. This clonotype originated in a woman in her thirties or forties in good health and CMV-seropositive. Material: PBMCs. This sequence joins TRBV28 and TRBJ1-4; D is ambiguous. The CDR3: CASTNVGVREKLFF. CDR3 bases: TGTGCCAGCACCAACGTGGGAGTACGAGAAAAACTGTTTTTT.